Below, one T cell receptor beta chain is given with its context. Its antigen is still unknown. The length of the CDR3 is 14 residues. Germline CDR1 is SGHNT and CDR2 is YENEEA. With V trimmed by 6 bases and J by 5 bases, 4 bases remained unmatched. Conventional CD4+ T cells were sorted from blood as CD25-low CD127-high cells. The data belong to a study of regulatory and conventional T cells in RAG deficiency. General observations from the study: Shannon entropy fell and Simpson indices rose in RAG-deficient patients. Shorter CDR3s in all patient subsets; >85% Treg-Tconv overlap in Omenn.

The method was immunoSEQ multiplex PCR; TCRdb's version includes in-frame clones alone and lacks a portion of them. The sample records about 46,000 clones, 90% being singletons. Separately, the same data were catalogued under a study of regulatory T cells. That paper states: Amplification used 52 TRBV primers and 13 TRBJ primers.

Sequencing used CD4+ effector T cells sorted from blood. The clonotype originates from a human donor in good health. This sequence joins TRBV11-3 and TRBJ2-2; 9 bases map to TRBD1. CDR3: CASSGTGSTGELFF. CDR3 coding DNA: TGTGCCAGCAGTGGGACAGGGAGTACCGGGGAGCTGTTTTTT.